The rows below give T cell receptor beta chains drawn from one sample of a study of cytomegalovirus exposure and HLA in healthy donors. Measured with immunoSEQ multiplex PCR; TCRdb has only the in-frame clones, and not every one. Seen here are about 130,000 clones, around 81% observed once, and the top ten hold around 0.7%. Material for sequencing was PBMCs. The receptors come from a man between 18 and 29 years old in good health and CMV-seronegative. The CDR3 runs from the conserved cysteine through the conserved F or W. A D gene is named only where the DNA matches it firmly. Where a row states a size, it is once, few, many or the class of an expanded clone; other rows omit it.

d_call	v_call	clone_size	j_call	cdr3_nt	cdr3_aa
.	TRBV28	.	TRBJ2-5	TGTGCCAGCAGTTTGTTTCGGTTGTTGGGCGAGACCCAGTACTTC	CASSLFRLLGETQYF
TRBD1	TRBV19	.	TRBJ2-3	TGTGCCAGTAGTATTTACACGACAGGGAGCCCAGATACGCAGTATTTT	CASSIYTTGSPDTQYF
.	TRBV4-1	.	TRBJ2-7	TGCGCCAGCAGCCAAGAGAGAACAGACGAGCAGTACTTC	CASSQERTDEQYF
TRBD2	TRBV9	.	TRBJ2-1	TGTGCCAGCAGCGGGCGGGGGGGCACCTACAATGAGCAGTTCTTC	CASSGRGGTYNEQFF
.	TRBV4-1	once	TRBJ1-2	TGCGCCAGCAGCCAAGCCCCCCGGCAGGGGCGGCGTGAGGGCTACACCTTC	CASSQAPRQGRREGYTF
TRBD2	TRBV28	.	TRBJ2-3	TGTGCCACCTCTAGCGGGGACCTGGATACGCAGTATTTT	CATSSGDLDTQYF
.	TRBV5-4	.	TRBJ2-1	TGTGCCAGCAGCCTAGGGGGTGGGGGGGGAGTCAATGAGCAGTTCTTC	CASSLGGGGGVNEQFF
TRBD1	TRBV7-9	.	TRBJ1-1	TGTGCCAGCAGCCAGGGACAGATGAACACTGAAGCTTTCTTT	CASSQGQMNTEAFF
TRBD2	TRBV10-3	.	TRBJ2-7	TGTGCCATCAGTGAGCTAGCGGGGGCCCCTCGAAAGTACGAGCAGTACTTC	CAISELAGAPRKYEQYF
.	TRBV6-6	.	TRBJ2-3	TGTGCCAGCAGTTACCAGAGGGAGTTGAGCACAGATACGCAGTATTTT	CASSYQRELSTDTQYF
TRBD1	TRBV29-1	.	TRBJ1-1	TGCAGCGTTGTCAACAGGGGGAGGATCACTGAAGCTTTCTTT	CSVVNRGRITEAFF
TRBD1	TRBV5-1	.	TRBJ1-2	TGCGCCAGCAGCCCTCCAGGGGGCGATTATGGCTACACCTTC	CASSPPGGDYGYTF
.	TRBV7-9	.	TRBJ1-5	TGTGCCAGCAGCTCACTTGTGTCCAGCAATCAGCCCCAGCATTTT	CASSSLVSSNQPQHF
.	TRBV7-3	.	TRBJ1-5	TGTGCCAGCAGCTTACTCCCAGGGTCCAATCAGCCCCAGCATTTT	CASSLLPGSNQPQHF
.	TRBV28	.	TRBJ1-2	TGTGCCAGCACCCCGGGGGGGGAAGCTAACTATGGCTACACCTTC	CASTPGGEANYGYTF
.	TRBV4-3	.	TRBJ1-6	TGCGCCAGCAGCCCTGGGCAGGGGCTTAGTTCACCCCTCCACTTT	CASSPGQGLSSPLHF
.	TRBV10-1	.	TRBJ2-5	TGCGCCAGCAGTGAGTCACCAGGGGAGGAGACCCAGTACTTC	CASSESPGEETQYF
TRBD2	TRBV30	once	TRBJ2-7	TGCGCCTGGACTCGACCAGCGGGGGTCTCCTACGAGCAGTACTTC	CAWTRPAGVSYEQYF
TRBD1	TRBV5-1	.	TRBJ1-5	TGCGCCAGCGGACAGGGGCCCAATCAGCCCCAGCATTTT	CASGQGPNQPQHF
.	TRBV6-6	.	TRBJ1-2	TGTGCCAGCAGAAAGGACTGGAGGAACTATGGCTACACCTTC	CASRKDWRNYGYTF
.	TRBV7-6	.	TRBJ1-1	TGTGCCAGCAGCCCGTGGACACCCTTGAACACTGAAGCTTTCTTT	CASSPWTPLNTEAFF
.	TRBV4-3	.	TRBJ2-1	TGCGCCAGCAGCCCCTCAGCGAGGGGGGGATCTTACAATGAGCAGTTCTTC	CASSPSARGGSYNEQFF
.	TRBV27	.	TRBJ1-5	TGTGCCAGCAGTTTATCCGGCCAGACTTATCAGCCCCAGCATTTT	CASSLSGQTYQPQHF
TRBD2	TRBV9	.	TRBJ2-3	TGTGCCAGCAGCGGGGGACTAGCGGGGGCCAGAGATACGCAGTATTTT	CASSGGLAGARDTQYF
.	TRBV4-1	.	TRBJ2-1	TGCGCCAGCAGCCAACGACAGTCGAACAATGAGCAGTTCTTC	CASSQRQSNNEQFF
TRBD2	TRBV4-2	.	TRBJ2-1	TGTGCCAGCAGCCAACAGCGGGGAGGGACCTACAATGAGCAGTTCTTC	CASSQQRGGTYNEQFF
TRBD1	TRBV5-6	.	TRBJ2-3	TGTGCCAGCAGCCAACAGGGGGCGGATACGCAGTATTTT	CASSQQGADTQYF
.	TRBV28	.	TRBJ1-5	TGTGCCAGCAGCCCTGCTTCAGGGGCAAGTCAGCCCCAGCATTTT	CASSPASGASQPQHF
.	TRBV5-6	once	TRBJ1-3	TGTGCCAGCAGCTTTCAGGGGGGAAACACCATATATTTT	CASSFQGGNTIYF
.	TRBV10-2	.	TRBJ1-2	TGCGCCAGCAGTGACTCCAGGAGGGATTTAAACTATGGCTACACCTTC	CASSDSRRDLNYGYTF
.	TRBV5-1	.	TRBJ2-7	TGCGCCGGCAGCTTGGTTACGAGGAGCTCCTACGAGCAGTACTTC	CAGSLVTRSSYEQYF
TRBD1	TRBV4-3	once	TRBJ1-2	TGCGCCAGCAGCCAGACAGGGTTTTCTAATGGCTACACCTTC	CASSQTGFSNGYTF
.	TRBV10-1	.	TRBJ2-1	TGCGCCAGCAGTGATCTCCGGGATTACCACTTAAATGAGCAGTTCTTC	CASSDLRDYHLNEQFF
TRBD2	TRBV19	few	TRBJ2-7	TGTGCCAGTAGTATTTCAGCGGGAGCCGTCTACGAGCAGTACTTC	CASSISAGAVYEQYF
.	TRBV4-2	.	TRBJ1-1	TGTGCCAGCAGCCAAGAGAGAAGTGTGAACACTGAAGCTTTCTTT	CASSQERSVNTEAFF
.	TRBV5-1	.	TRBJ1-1	TGCGCCAGCAGCTTGGGAAGGGAGCACACTGAAGCTTTCTTT	CASSLGREHTEAFF
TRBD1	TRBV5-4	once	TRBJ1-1	TGTGCCAGCAGCGCCCGACAGGGGGCAGGGACTGAAGCTTTCTTT	CASSARQGAGTEAFF
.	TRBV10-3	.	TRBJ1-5	TGTGCCATCAGTATAAACAATCAGCCCCAGCATTTT	CAISINNQPQHF
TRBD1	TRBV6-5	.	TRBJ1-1	TGTGCCAGCTATTGGATGACAGGGGGCACTGAAGCTTTCTTT	CASYWMTGGTEAFF
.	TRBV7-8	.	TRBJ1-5	TGTGCCAGCAGCCGATATCGGGGAGATAGCAATCAGCCCCAGCATTTT	CASSRYRGDSNQPQHF
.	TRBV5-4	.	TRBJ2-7	TGTGCCAGCAGCTTCTGGACTAACCCCTACGAGCAGTACTTC	CASSFWTNPYEQYF
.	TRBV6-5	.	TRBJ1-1	TGTGCCAGCAGACCTCCGGGACAATGGAACACTGAAGCTTTCTTT	CASRPPGQWNTEAFF
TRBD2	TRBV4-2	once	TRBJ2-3	TGTGCCAGCAGTCTTGGGGGGGGACTAGCGGGGATACCAGATACGCAGTATTTT	CASSLGGGLAGIPDTQYF
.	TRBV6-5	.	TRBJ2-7	TGTGCCAGCAGTTACTCGTTACAGGGCTACGAGCAGTACTTC	CASSYSLQGYEQYF
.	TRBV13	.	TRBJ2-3	TGTGCCAGCTACGGATACGCAACCAGGGCCGGCACAGATACGCAGTATTTT	CASYGYATRAGTDTQYF
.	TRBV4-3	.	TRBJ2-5	TGCGCCAGCAGCCAGAGAGGGGGACAAGAGACCCAGTACTTC	CASSQRGGQETQYF
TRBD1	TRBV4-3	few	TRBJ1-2	TGCGCCAGCAGCCAAGGGACAGGGAACTATGGCTACACCTTC	CASSQGTGNYGYTF
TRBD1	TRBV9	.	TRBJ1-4	TGTGCCAGCAGCGGGACAGGGGGCGCGGAGAAACTGTTTTTT	CASSGTGGAEKLFF
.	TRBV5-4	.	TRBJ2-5	TGTGCCAGCAGCGCGACTGGAGAGACCCAGTACTTC	CASSATGETQYF
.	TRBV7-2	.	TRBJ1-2	TGTGCCAGCAGCTCAACCCTGAACGTAGCTAACTATGGCTACACCTTC	CASSSTLNVANYGYTF
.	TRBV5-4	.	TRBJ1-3	TGTGCCAGCAGCTTGGCAGGGAATCCAGGAAACACCATATATTTT	CASSLAGNPGNTIYF
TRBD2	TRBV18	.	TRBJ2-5	TGTGCCAGCTCACCATTGAGCGGGGGGTTGTCAGAGACCCAGTACTTC	CASSPLSGGLSETQYF